A single sample is the source of the 18 T cell receptor beta chains below, sequenced in a study of blood T cell repertoires in COVID-19. Repertoires were generated with immunoSEQ multiplex PCR, while TCRdb's copy carries only in-frame clones and drops some. Seen here are just over 300,000 clones, roughly 86% observed once, and the top ten hold 1.5% to 2%. Sequencing was carried out using peripheral blood. The receptors come from a woman aged 30 to 39 with COVID-19, enrolled during active disease.

The gene calls are TRBV2 and TRBJ1-1; TRBD1 agrees at 8 bases. The CDR3 runs to 15 residues. Unmatched junction bases numbered 8, after V lost 7 bases and J lost 1 base. The germline V gene has CDR1 SNHLY and CDR2 FYNNEI. This CDR3 reads CASMTDRAGNTEAFF. The DNA of the CDR3 is TGTGCCAGCATGACGGACAGGGCAGGGAACACTGAAGCTTTCTTT.

The chain has TRBV29-1 and TRBJ1-2; possible D gene TRBD1, 5 bases. V shed 6 bases and J shed 5 bases, with 16 bases lying between them. In germline, CDR1 is SQVTM, CDR2 ANQGSEA. This CDR3 contains 13 residues. The CDR3 sequence: CSVSGRGYYGYTF. For the CDR3, the DNA is TGCAGCGTCTCGGGTAGGGGTTATTATGGCTACACCTTC.

The chain uses TRBV25-1 and TRBJ1-2; maybe TRBD1 (6 bases). The CDR3 covers 13 residues. Looked up from germline, CDR1 is MGHDK and CDR2 is SYGVNS. Trimming took 6 bases from V and 4 from J, leaving 12 bases between them. CDR3 region: CASSAGALYGYTF. The CDR3 nucleotides read TGTGCCAGCAGCGCAGGGGCCCTCTATGGCTACACCTTC.

In this sample, this clone turned up many times. The chain joins TRBV6-5 to TRBJ2-7; 9 bases are a match to TRBD1. V lost 6 bases to trimming and J lost 0 bases; unmatched junction nucleotides: 6. Germline values: CDR1 MNHEY, CDR2 SVGAGI. The CDR3 extends over 15 amino acids. The CDR3 sequence: CASSLGQGSSYEQYV. The CDR3 coding sequence is TGTGCCAGCAGCCTGGGACAGGGAAGCTCCTACGAGCAGTACGTC.

The chain uses TRBV28 and TRBJ1-5, with a possible D match to TRBD1 (5 bases). Germline lookup yields CDR1 MDHEN and CDR2 SYDVKM. V lost 5 bases and J lost 3, with 14 bases in between. The CDR3 loop spans 15 amino acids. In nucleotides, the CDR3 is TGTGCCAGCAGTACTTCCCGGGACTACAATCAGCCCCAGCATTTT. It is translated as CASSTSRDYNQPQHF.

The chain combines TRBV4-1 with TRBJ1-1, with a weak D call TRBD1 (6 bases). The CDR3 has 17 amino acids. In germline, CDR1 is MGHRA, CDR2 YSYEKL. Between the trimmed V and J ends, which lost 3 bases and 0 bases, there was a span of 17 bases. The DNA of the CDR3 is TGCGCCAGCAGCCAGAACGCTCCGGGACAAATGAACACTGAAGCTTTCTTT. Protein sequence: CASSQNAPGQMNTEAFF.

The rearrangement links TRBV7-9 to TRBJ1-1; 12 bases align to TRBD1. The germline V gene encodes CDR1 SEHNR and CDR2 FQNEAQ (reference sequence). Losses at the gene ends were 6 bases for V and 8 bases for J; bases not matched to a gene: 7. The CDR3 extends over 14 amino acids. CDR3 nucleotide sequence: TGTGCCAGCAGGTTGGGACAGGGGGCCGAAGAAGCTTTCTTT. Encoded protein: CASRLGQGAEEAFF.

The chain combines TRBV27 with TRBJ1-5, with TRBD1 identical over 7 bases. CDR3 length: 17 amino acids. Germline assignment: CDR1 MNHEY and CDR2 SMNVEV (reference sequence). Trimming cost V 1 base and J 4 bases; bases outside gene matches: 10. The CDR3 spells CASSLWADRVLNQPQHF. The CDR3 region has the DNA TGTGCCAGCAGTTTATGGGCCGACAGGGTGCTGAATCAGCCCCAGCATTTT.

The chain combines TRBV4-1 with TRBJ1-4; D is perhaps TRBD1 (6 bases). The CDR3 spans 15 residues. The V gene lost 0 bases and the J gene lost 6 bases, with 11 bases spanning the gap. Germline values: CDR1 MGHRA, CDR2 YSYEKL. CDR3 in amino acids: CASSQDGRGYEKLFF. For the CDR3, the DNA is TGCGCCAGCAGCCAAGATGGAAGGGGGTATGAAAAACTGTTTTTT.

V is TRBV19 and J is TRBJ1-2; D may be TRBD1 (6 bases). The CDR3 spans 14 residues. Germline CDR1 reads LNHDA; CDR2 reads SQIVND (reference sequence). V was trimmed by 6 bases and J by 4 bases, leaving 15 bases between them. CDR3 sequence: CASRYLQGSYGYTF. In DNA form, the CDR3 reads TGTGCCAGTAGGTACTTACAGGGCTCCTATGGCTACACCTTC.

The V and J genes are TRBV28 and TRBJ1-2; D perhaps matches TRBD1 (5 bases). This CDR3 is built from 15 residues. V dropped 3 bases and J dropped 1 base, with 12 bases sitting between them. The germline gives CDR1 MDHEN, CDR2 SYDVKM. The CDR3 region is CASSFRGTFNYGYTF. CDR3 DNA sequence: TGTGCCAGCAGTTTTCGGGGGACCTTTAACTATGGCTACACCTTC.

This chain uses TRBV5-1 with TRBJ2-2, with TRBD1 identical over 8 bases. Trimming at V came to 7 bases and at J to 1 base, leaving 0 bases not matched to a gene. Germline V CDR1 and CDR2: SGHRS, YFSETQ. The CDR3 is 13 amino acids. This CDR3 reads CASGQGNTGELFF. Written as DNA, the CDR3 is TGCGCCAGCGGACAGGGGAACACCGGGGAGCTGTTTTTT.

The V call is TRBV10-3, the J call TRBJ1-3, with D maybe TRBD1 (5 bases). V lost 4 bases and J 2 bases, leaving 15 bases between the germline ends. The V gene's germline CDR1 is ENHRY and CDR2 SYGVKD. The length of the CDR3 is 16 residues. The CDR3 sequence: CAISGVGVRAGNTIYF. As DNA, the CDR3 is TGTGCCATCAGTGGTGTAGGGGTACGGGCTGGAAACACCATATATTTT.

The J gene is TRBJ1-5, the V gene TRBV18; 7 nucleotides line up with TRBD1. The CDR3 length is 14 residues. V gave up 6 bases and J gave up 3 bases; unmatched junction bases: 5. Germline V gene lookup returns CDR1 KGHSH and CDR2 LQKENI. This CDR3 reads CASSRDSDNQPQHF. The CDR3 DNA follows: TGTGCCAGCTCCCGGGACAGCGACAATCAGCCCCAGCATTTT. The variable domain in full, completed from reference TRBV18 and TRBJ1-5, reads NAGVMQNPRHLVRRRGQEARLRCSPMKGHSHVYWYRQLPEEGLKFMVYLQKENIIDESGMPKERFSAEFPKEGPSILRIQQVVRGDSAAYFCASSRDSDNQPQHFGDGTRLSIL.

The V gene is TRBV2, the J gene TRBJ1-5; D is unclear. The CDR3 is 15 amino acids. Germline V gene sequence: CDR1 SNHLY, CDR2 FYNNEI. Trimming left V 2 bases short and J 0 bases short, with 8 bases between. In nucleotides, the CDR3 is TGTGCCAGCAGTGAATGGCGGAATAGCAATCAGCCCCAGCATTTT. Protein product: CASSEWRNSNQPQHF.

The genes are TRBV5-1 and TRBJ1-1, with TRBD1 matching over 7 bases. From germline, CDR1 is SGHRS and CDR2 YFSETQ. The ends lost 4 bases at V and 2 bases at J; junction bases unmatched: 11. This CDR3 is 16 amino acids long. The CDR3 DNA sequence: TGCGCCAGCAGCCGTATACGACAGGGAGGAAACACTGAAGCTTTCTTT. This codes for CASSRIRQGGNTEAFF.

V is TRBV9 and J is TRBJ1-2, with unresolved D. This CDR3 region has 15 residues. Looked up from germline, CDR1 is SGDLS and CDR2 is YYNGEE. The germline V and J ends were trimmed by 4 bases and 1 base, with 14 bases remaining between them. The CDR3 is CASSPWQTSNYGYTF. CDR3 bases: TGTGCCAGCAGCCCCTGGCAGACAAGTAACTATGGCTACACCTTC.

The rearrangement joins TRBV3-1 (or the pseudogene TRBV3-2) to TRBJ1-6, with 7 positions matching TRBD1. The CDR3 loop spans 16 amino acids. V was pared by 4 bases and J by 9 bases, with 12 bases of the junction left unmatched. Germline assignment: CDR1 LGHDT and CDR2 YNNKEL (reference sequence). CDR3 amino acids: CASSLGGTVLGSPLHF. Written as DNA, the CDR3 is TGTGCCAGCAGCCTAGGTGGGACAGTCCTTGGTTCACCCCTCCACTTT.